A selection of T cell receptor beta chains follows, all from one sample in a study of shared clonotypes between healthy human individuals. Data came from immunoSEQ multiplex PCR; TCRdb stores just in-frame clones and leaves some out. Among around 700,000 clones listed, around 72% were seen once. The source material was memory CD4+ T cells sorted from blood. These receptors all come from a woman aged 25 to 45 in good health. Both conserved end residues are part of each CDR3. D genes are given only for firm matches. Clone size is given for some rows only: seen once, a few or many times, or a class if the clone is expanded.

>14|.|TRBV4-1|.|TRBJ1-1
TGCGCCAGCAGCCAAGATAATGTGGGTACTGAAGCTTTCTTT
CASSQDNVGTEAFF
>13|.|TRBV7-9|.|TRBJ2-5
TGTGCCAGCAGCTTCTCGGGGGAAGAGACCCAGTACTTC
CASSFSGEETQYF
>15|.|TRBV5-5|.|TRBJ1-1
TGTGCCAGCAGCTTTACAGGGTACGGGAACACTGAAGCTTTCTTT
CASSFTGYGNTEAFF
>18|.|TRBV6-1|once|TRBJ2-2
TGTGCCAGCAGTGAAGCCCCAGGGTTCAGGCGATACACCGGGGAGCTGTTTTTT
CASSEAPGFRRYTGELFF
>16|.|TRBV11-3|.|TRBJ2-2
TGTGCCAGCAGCCCCGCCACTAGCACGGACACCGGGGAGCTGTTTTTT
CASSPATSTDTGELFF
>15|.|TRBV6-4|.|TRBJ2-3
TGTGCCAGCAGTGCCGGGACGGATATCACAGATACGCAGTATTTT
CASSAGTDITDTQYF
>14|.|TRBV27|.|TRBJ1-1
TGTGCCAGCAGACGAGTAGATTCGGGGACTGAAGCTTTCTTT
CASRRVDSGTEAFF
>15|.|TRBV6-6|.|TRBJ1-3
TGTGCCAGCAGCCCCCGGACTAATTCTGGAAACACCATATATTTT
CASSPRTNSGNTIYF
>17|TRBD1|TRBV7-6|.|TRBJ1-3
TGTGCCAGCAGCCCCGGACAGGGCGGCCTCTCTGGAAACACCATATATTTT
CASSPGQGGLSGNTIYF
>17|.|TRBV10-3|few|TRBJ1-1
TGTGCCATCAGTGAGTCGCCCCGGGGGGGGAAACCCACTGAAGCTTTCTTT
CAISESPRGGKPTEAFF
>15|TRBD2|TRBV10-3|.|TRBJ2-7
TGTGCCATCAGTGACCCTAGCGGAGAACTCTACGAGCAGTACTTC
CAISDPSGELYEQYF
>15|TRBD2|TRBV25-1|many|TRBJ2-1
TGTGCCAGCAGTCACGGGACTAGCAGATACAATGAGCAGTTCTTC
CASSHGTSRYNEQFF
>16|.|TRBV28|few|TRBJ1-5
TGTGCCAGCAGTTTATATCGGACAGCTAAAGCCCAGCCCCAGCATTTT
CASSLYRTAKAQPQHF
>15|.|TRBV2|.|TRBJ2-1
TGTGCCAGCTCCACCGGGACTCCCTCTTACAATGAGCAGTTCTTC
CASSTGTPSYNEQFF
>14|.|TRBV12-5|.|TRBJ1-5
TGTGCTAGTGGTTTGGTTGGAGTCAGGCAGCCCCAGCATTTT
CASGLVGVRQPQHF
>17|TRBD1|TRBV28|.|TRBJ2-2
TGTGCCAGCAGTTTCTTTTGGGGACAGGGGTCCACCGGGGAGCTGTTTTTT
CASSFFWGQGSTGELFF
>15|.|TRBV28|.|TRBJ1-1
TGTGCCAGTCAATCTCATACAGCTACGAACACTGAAGCTTTCTTT
CASQSHTATNTEAFF
>16|.|TRBV4-1|few|TRBJ2-3
TGCGCCAGCAGCGGTGCAAGAAGGGCGGGGACTGATACGCAGTATTTT
CASSGARRAGTDTQYF
>15|TRBD1|TRBV6-6|.|TRBJ1-1
TGTGCCAGCAGCCCCCAGGGGGCGCATAACGCTGAAGCTTTCTTT
CASSPQGAHNAEAFF
>15|TRBD1|TRBV10-3|.|TRBJ2-7
TGTGCCATCAGGCCGGGACAGGGGTCCACCTACGAGCAGTACTTC
CAIRPGQGSTYEQYF
>18|.|TRBV4-1|.|TRBJ2-5
TGCGCCAGCAGCCCCATCCGGGACAAGGGAGTTCCATACGAGACCCAGTACTTC
CASSPIRDKGVPYETQYF
>14|TRBD1|TRBV5-1|.|TRBJ1-2
TGCGCCAGCAGCACGGGACAGGCCGTCTATGGCTACACCTTC
CASSTGQAVYGYTF
>13|TRBD1|TRBV28|.|TRBJ1-1
TGTGCCAGCAGGTACAGGGGCGACACTGAAGCTTTCTTT
CASRYRGDTEAFF
>13|.|TRBV30|.|TRBJ2-1
TGTGCCTGGATCGTGGGAGGCGGAAATGAGCAGTTCTTC
CAWIVGGGNEQFF
>13|.|TRBV6-5|.|TRBJ2-7
TGTGCCAGCCGACTAGGGGGCTCCTACGAGCAGTACTTC
CASRLGGSYEQYF
>14|.|TRBV5-1|.|TRBJ1-4
TGCGCCAGCAGCTTGGCGTCCCCAGATGAAAAACTGTTTTTT
CASSLASPDEKLFF
>14|TRBD1|TRBV10-3|few|TRBJ2-3
TGTGCCATCAGTCCCGGGACAGGGCCGCATACGCAGTATTTT
CAISPGTGPHTQYF
>12|.|TRBV29-1|.|TRBJ1-1
TGCAGCGTTGGTCATTCGAACACTGAAGCTTTCTTT
CSVGHSNTEAFF
>16|TRBD2|TRBV7-2|few|TRBJ2-1
TGTGCCAGCAGCCCTGATAGCGGGAGGTCCTACAATGAGCAGTTCTTC
CASSPDSGRSYNEQFF
>16|.|TRBV29-1|.|TRBJ1-3
TGCAGCGTTGACGGGACCCAGGATTTCTCTGGAAACACCATATATTTT
CSVDGTQDFSGNTIYF
>12|.|TRBV5-1|few|TRBJ1-2
TGCGCCAGCAGCTTGAGGGAGGGTGACTACACCTTC
CASSLREGDYTF
>12|.|TRBV2|few|TRBJ2-7
TGTGCCAGCGAGTTCCCCTCGGGGGAGCAGTACTTC
CASEFPSGEQYF
>15|TRBD2|TRBV11-2|once|TRBJ2-7
TGTGCCAGCAGCTTAGCCCTAGCGGGAGGTTTCGAGCAGTACTTC
CASSLALAGGFEQYF